What follows is one T cell receptor (beta chain) and its context. Its recognized antigen is unknown. One base away there is no much larger clone; base qualities are not given. The sample comes from a study of cytomegalovirus exposure and HLA in healthy donors (dated 2017 in TCRdb). In terms of the full investigation: An earlier analysis of approximately 640 of the donors reported approximately 300 Gb of sequence data and around 110 million unique TCR beta sequences from roughly 180 million T cells. Roughly 5 DR-DQ haplotypes were handled as single units for association and clustering because linkage in the cohort was strong. HLA typing covered class I and class II loci at four-digit resolution. The aim of the study was to test whether cataloging public T cell receptors could identify signatures of past pathogen exposure. Typing coverage differed by locus: A, B, C, DRB1 and DQB1 were typed in about 620-640 donors, DQA1 in 522, DPA1 in 600 to 610, and DPB1 in approximately 450. In an earlier analysis of more than 550 of the donors, high-throughput TCR beta sequencing was used to judge whether each TCR beta V gene segment behaved as functional or pseudogenic. Among approximately 370 genotyped donors of the cohort, an average of around 250,000 unique TCR beta nucleotide sequences was sequenced per donor, of which about 19% were non-productive. Alongside the repertoire data, information on donor age, sex, ethnicity and CMV serostatus was compiled. A later analysis re-analyzed previously published TCR beta repertoires from about 730 donors and added high-resolution HLA genotyping to study TCR occurrence patterns. Of the roughly 400 genotyped donors, 80% to 90% were placed in the genetic ancestry cluster associated with self-reported Caucasian donors. A separate validation cohort of over a hundred different subjects was used in addition to the roughly 700-subject first cohort. A later genetic analysis used genome-wide SNP genotypes for about 65% of the 666 donors, treating that subset as a discovery cohort. To predict cytomegalovirus infection status, the study combined high-throughput TCR immunosequencing, statistical association of individual TCRs with disease status, and machine learning. Around 320 gigabases of sequencing data and approximately 85 million unique TCR sequences were included in an early release covering 500 to 750 HLA-typed donors. Rather than using new phenotypic data, the later analysis identified candidate immune exposures from TCR beta sequences and from how often those sequences occurred across donors. The study profiled the T cell repertoires of hundreds of subjects by immunosequencing and related them to cytomegalovirus serostatus. All discovery cohort repertoires had been generated on a single sequencing platform. Overall study results and their limits: Strong co-occurrence of HLA alleles, especially DR and DQ, made assigning TCR associations to individual alleles difficult. In a later analysis, several top co-occurrence clusters were reported to appear linked to parvovirus B19, influenza, CMV and Epstein-Barr virus. The study listed 150 to 200 TCR beta chains as associated with cytomegalovirus. V-gene and J-gene trimming of TCR beta chains was associated with a missense DCLRE1C variant in a later genetic analysis, and the association was replicated in an independent cohort. Only TCR beta chains were sequenced in this cohort, and the absence of alpha or paired-chain data limited detectable features. In both the original and validation cohorts, the classifier was reported to diagnose cytomegalovirus status with high specificity and sensitivity. Most CMV-associated TCR beta chains appeared to be HLA-restricted in a later analysis, and the HLA associations seemed to be driven largely by CMV exposure. The authors suggested that the approach could potentially be extended to other disease states and immunological phenotypes. The earlier analysis of some 540 of the donors excluded roughly 17 rarely observed V segments, including chromosome 9 orphons, because counts were too low. In vitro tests confirmed that a few of the cytomegalovirus-associated TCR beta chains recognize cytomegalovirus antigens. Correlated functional status among segregating V segments might reflect linkage disequilibrium, but an unknown experimental factor could not be ruled out. In a later analysis, TCR association rates were found to vary across HLA loci, with the most associated TCRs seen for DRB1 alleles and the fewest for HLA-C alleles. A later genetic analysis reported fewer N-insertions in productive TCRs among donors in an Asian-associated ancestry cluster than the approximately 670-donor mean. In an earlier analysis of 587 of the donors, most TCR beta V segments appeared in productive rearrangements about 87% or about 30% of the time, broadly matching IMGT annotations. Most TCR sequences were seen in very few donors, while some public TCRs were found in many individuals. A further reported finding was that TCR beta sequences accurately predicted the HLA-A and HLA-B alleles for most subjects in the first cohort. Because HLA typing was unavailable for some donors at each locus, only the typed subset was used in association tests. A group of highly shared sequence variants was considered likely to be a technical artifact of the sequencing pipeline. Because the 87-base-pair reads could not distinguish some IMGT-functional V segments, including TRBV6-2 and TRBV6-3, those segments were excluded. In a later analysis, HLA-associated TCR beta chains showed more clonal expansion and lower generation probabilities than non-associated chains that were equally common. Sequencing depth was assumed to be roughly uniform across donors in the presence/absence analyses, though that assumption may not hold. Specific HLA alleles were associated with more than 15,000 TCR beta sequences at a false discovery rate of 0.05 in a later analysis. For the cohort, immune exposure information was limited to CMV serostatus.

Taken from cysteine to phenylalanine, the CDR3 has 15 residues. The entry retains the CDR3 DNA only, 45 bases that are in frame from base 1. The germline V end is reduced by 5 bases and the J end by 2 bases; junction bases left unmatched: 8. In the germline V gene, CDR1 corresponds to SGHVS and CDR2 to FNYEAQ. The cohort comprised approximately 700 healthy bone marrow donors. Cohort members were all nominally healthy when sampled, although unrecorded immune exposures were likely present. The donor tested CMV seronegative and was one of the 352 seronegative cohort members. A peripheral blood sample was provided by each donor, and peripheral blood mononuclear cells were used for TCR beta sequencing. The Qiagen DNeasy Blood Extraction Kit was used to extract genomic DNA from the blood cell samples. The library came from the immunoSEQ multiplex PCR assay. A mixture of 60 forward primers for TCR Vbeta segments and 13 reverse primers for TCR Jbeta segments was used in the multiplex PCR. Amplification of the CDR3 region of rearranged TCR beta genes was performed with a multiplex PCR assay on genomic DNA. The Illumina HiSeq System was used to sequence the amplified TCR beta libraries as 87-base-pair reads. The paper's data handling went like this. Across the roughly 670 repertoires, a later analysis counted 80 million or so unique TCR beta chains, 9.5 million to 12 million of which were shared by at least two donors. Raw reads were error-corrected and collapsed into unique sequences with a nearest-neighbor algorithm that merged closely related sequences to remove PCR and sequencing errors. V, D and J gene segments were assigned by aligning CDR3 sequences to IMGT reference sequences. Each retained sequence needed at least a six-nucleotide match to both a V gene segment and a J gene segment. Rearrangements were called productive when the CDR3 lacked stop codons and stayed in frame with V and J; all others were non-productive. CDR3 was defined according to IMGT convention as the region running from the second conserved V-encoded cysteine to the conserved J-encoded phenylalanine. In an earlier analysis of more than 550 of the donors, sequences lacking an unambiguous match to a single V gene segment were excluded. In an earlier analysis of 587 of the donors, V segments were called functional above 56.7% productive rearrangements and were called segregating when the between-donor standard deviation exceeded 5%. A statistical classification framework was built for diagnosing cytomegalovirus status from the catalog of TCR beta chain sequences. In a later analysis, TCR nucleotide sequences were compared against IMGT/GENE-DB human TR gene sequences so that V and J genes could be assigned. The TCRdist pipeline was used in a later analysis to assign CDR3 sequences and most-parsimonious VDJ recombination scenarios. In a later analysis, every TCR beta chain was defined by the combination of its CDR3 amino acid sequence and its V-gene family, and reads without a unique V-gene family were dropped. A later analysis removed roughly 590 highly shared, low-generation-probability nucleotide sequences to deal with suspected cross-contamination and a sequencing artifact. In a later analysis, a clonal expansion index for each public chain was calculated from normalized within-repertoire ranks of inferred template counts. A later analysis computed generation probabilities with a VDJ recombination model fitted to out-of-frame rearrangements, and checked the results against IGoR. A later analysis scored TCR-TCR, TCR-HLA and TCR-CMV co-occurrence with hypergeometric tests, applying a repertoire-size bias correction to TCR pairs. A later analysis estimated false discovery rates by permuting HLA or CMV assignments 20 times. A later analysis grouped co-occurring TCRs with DBSCAN, adding TCRdist sequence similarity when clustering within HLA-allele-positive subsets. Repertoires with fewer than 30,000 or more than 120,000 public chains, plus five repertoires with anomalous nucleotide sharing, were excluded from co-occurrence clustering. TCRdb re-hosts the immuneACCESS table, in-frame sequences only. Its copies lack some clones; in the studies checked, an unresolved V gene accounts for under half of them, and the cause for the rest is not known. The V and J calls and clone size come from that table; D and trimming were worked out from the DNA. Recorded for this sample are 120,000 to 150,000 clones; more than 60% of them occurred a single time. The ten largest clones take up around 1.6% of the sample.

The sequenced material came from PBMCs. The rearrangement combines TRBV7-6 with TRBJ2-7, and 8 bases in between align with TRBD2. The TCR was taken from a female donor in good health and CMV-seronegative. Here the CDR3 is given as CASSPVAGTTYEQYF. The sequence in DNA is TGTGCCAGCAGCCCCGTAGCGGGGACTACCTACGAGCAGTACTTC.